This TCR beta chain emerged from a study of blood T cell repertoires in COVID-19. Only in-frame clones appear in the TCRdb table, and some are missing; sequencing was by immunoSEQ multiplex PCR. Of more than 300,000 clones listed, 85% to 90% are singletons. The study assigned cohorts using participant-reported clinical history. The CDR3 runs to 16 residues. Per germline, CDR1 SEHNR and CDR2 FQNEAQ (reference sequence). Trimming took 2 bases from V and 6 from J; bases not matched to a gene: 6. V is TRBV7-9 and J is TRBJ1-4; 10 bases line up with TRBD1. This receptor was taken from a woman younger than 35 who had recovered from COVID-19. Sequences were obtained from PBMCs or T cells enriched from blood (not recorded which). CDR3 sequence (DNA): TGTGCCAGCAGCTTACCTTCGGGGACAGGGGATGAAAAACTGTTTTTT. This encodes CASSLPSGTGDEKLFF.